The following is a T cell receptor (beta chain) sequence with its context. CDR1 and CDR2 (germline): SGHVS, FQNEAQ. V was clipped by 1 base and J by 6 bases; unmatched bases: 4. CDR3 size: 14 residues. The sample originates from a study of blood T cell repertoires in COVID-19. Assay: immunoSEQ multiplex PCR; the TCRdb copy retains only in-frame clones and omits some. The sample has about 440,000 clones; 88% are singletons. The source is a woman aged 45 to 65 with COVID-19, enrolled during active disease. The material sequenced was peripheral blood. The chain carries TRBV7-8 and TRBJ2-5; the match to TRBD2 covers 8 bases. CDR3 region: CASSLGGLGKTQYF. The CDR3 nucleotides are TGTGCCAGCAGCTTAGGGGGACTAGGGAAGACCCAGTACTTC.